This record covers a single TCR beta chain. Its antigen is still unknown. TCRdb analysed the 5' RACE reads with MiXCR anew, one entry per CDR3 protein. Of 350,000 to 400,000 distinct CDR3 sequences in the sample, roughly 9% were seen once. The data are from a study of identical twins. Study findings and constraints: Zero-insertion analyses were open to partial confounding by invariant MAIT and iNKT cells.

The CDR3 runs 12 residues. CDR1 is DFQATT, CDR2 SNEGSKA, per germline (reference sequence). V gave up 5 bases and J gave up 1 base, with 7 bases separating them. The sequence came from a woman aged 45-65 years in good health. The chain couples TRBV20-1 to TRBJ2-3, with no clear D. The sequencing sample was made of naive T cells sorted from blood. The CDR3 DNA reads as TGCAGTGCTCAGAAAGGCACAGATACGCAGTATTTT. Protein: CSAQKGTDTQYF.